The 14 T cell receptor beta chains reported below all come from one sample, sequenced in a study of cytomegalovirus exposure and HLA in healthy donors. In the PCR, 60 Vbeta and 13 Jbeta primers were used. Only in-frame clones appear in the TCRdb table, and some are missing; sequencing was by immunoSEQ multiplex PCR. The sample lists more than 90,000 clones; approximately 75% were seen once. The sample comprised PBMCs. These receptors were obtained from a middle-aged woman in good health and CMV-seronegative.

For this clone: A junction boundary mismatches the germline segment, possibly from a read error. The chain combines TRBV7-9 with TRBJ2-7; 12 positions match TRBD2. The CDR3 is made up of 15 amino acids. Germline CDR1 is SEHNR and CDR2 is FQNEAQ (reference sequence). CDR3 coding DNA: TGTTCCAGCAGCAAAACTAGCGGGAGGTTTGATGAGCAGTACTTC. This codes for CSSSKTSGRFDEQYF. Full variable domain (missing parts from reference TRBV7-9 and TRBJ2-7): DTGVSQNPRHKITKRGQNVTFRCDPISEHNRLYWYRQTLGQGPEFLTYFQNEAQLEKSRLLSDRFSAERPKGSFSTLEIQRTEQGDSAMYLCSSSKTSGRFDEQYFGPGTRLTVT.

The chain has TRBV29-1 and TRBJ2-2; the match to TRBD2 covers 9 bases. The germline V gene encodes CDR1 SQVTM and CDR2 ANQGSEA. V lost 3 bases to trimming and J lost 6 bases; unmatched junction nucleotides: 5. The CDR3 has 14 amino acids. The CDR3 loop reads CSVDERGDAGELFF. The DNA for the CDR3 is TGCAGCGTTGACGAGCGGGGGGATGCCGGGGAGCTGTTTTTT.

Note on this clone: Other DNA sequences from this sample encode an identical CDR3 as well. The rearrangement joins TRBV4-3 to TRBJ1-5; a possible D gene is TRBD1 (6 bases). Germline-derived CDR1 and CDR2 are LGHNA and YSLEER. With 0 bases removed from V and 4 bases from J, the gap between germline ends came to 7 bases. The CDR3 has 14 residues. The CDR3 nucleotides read TGCGCCAGCAGCCAAGACAGGGGTAATCAGCCCCAGCATTTT. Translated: CASSQDRGNQPQHF.

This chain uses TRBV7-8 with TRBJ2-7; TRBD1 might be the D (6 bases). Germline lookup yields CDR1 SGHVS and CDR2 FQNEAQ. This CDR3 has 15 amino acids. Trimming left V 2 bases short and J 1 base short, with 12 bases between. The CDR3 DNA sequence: TGTGCCAGCAGCTTAATTCAGGGGCCGTCCTACGAGCAGTACTTC. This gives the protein CASSLIQGPSYEQYF.

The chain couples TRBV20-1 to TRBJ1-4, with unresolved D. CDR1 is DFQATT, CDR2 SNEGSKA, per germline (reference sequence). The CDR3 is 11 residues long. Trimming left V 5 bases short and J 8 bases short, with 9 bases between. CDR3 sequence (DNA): TGCAGTGCTGATGCGGGCGAAAAACTGTTTTTT. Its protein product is CSADAGEKLFF.

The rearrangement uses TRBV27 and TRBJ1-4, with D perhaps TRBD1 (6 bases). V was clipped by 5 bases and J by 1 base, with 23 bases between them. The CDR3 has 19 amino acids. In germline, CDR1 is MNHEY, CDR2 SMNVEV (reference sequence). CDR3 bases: TGTGCCAGCAGTACGACCAGGCCGACAGGAGGTCGAACTAATGAAAAACTGTTTTTT. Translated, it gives CASSTTRPTGGRTNEKLFF.

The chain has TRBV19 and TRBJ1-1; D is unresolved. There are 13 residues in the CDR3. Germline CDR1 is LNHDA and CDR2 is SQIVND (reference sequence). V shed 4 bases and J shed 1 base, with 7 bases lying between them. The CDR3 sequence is CASSSQANTEAFF. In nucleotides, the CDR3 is TGTGCCAGTAGTAGCCAAGCGAACACTGAAGCTTTCTTT.

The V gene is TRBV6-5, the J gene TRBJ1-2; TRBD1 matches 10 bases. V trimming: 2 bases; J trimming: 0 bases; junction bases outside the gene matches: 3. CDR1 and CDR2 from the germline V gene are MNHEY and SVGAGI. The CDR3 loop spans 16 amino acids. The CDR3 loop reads CASSYLGTGANYGYTF. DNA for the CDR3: TGTGCCAGCAGTTACCTCGGGACAGGGGCTAACTATGGCTACACCTTC.

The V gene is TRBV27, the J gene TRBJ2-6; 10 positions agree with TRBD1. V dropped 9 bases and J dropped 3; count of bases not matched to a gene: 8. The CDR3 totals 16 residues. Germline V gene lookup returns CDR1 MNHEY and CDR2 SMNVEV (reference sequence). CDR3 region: CASHRQGARGANVLTF. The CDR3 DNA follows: TGTGCCAGTCACAGACAGGGGGCGCGTGGGGCCAACGTCCTGACTTTC.

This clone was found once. In DNA, the CDR3 is TGCAGCGTTGAACAGGGTACAGAGACCCAGTACTTC. Amino acids: CSVEQGTETQYF. The rearrangement joins TRBV29-1 to TRBJ2-5; weak D call: TRBD1 (5 bases). The ends were cut back, 2 bases at V and 4 bases at J, with 8 bases in the middle. This CDR3 contains 12 residues. Germline V gives CDR1 SQVTM, CDR2 ANQGSEA.

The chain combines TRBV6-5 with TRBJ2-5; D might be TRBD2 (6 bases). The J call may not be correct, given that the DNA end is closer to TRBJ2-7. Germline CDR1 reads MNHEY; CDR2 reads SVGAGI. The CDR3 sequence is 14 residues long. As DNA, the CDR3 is TGTGCCAGCAGTTTTTGGGCGGGGCCCTACGAGCAGTACTTC. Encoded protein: CASSFWAGPYEQYF.

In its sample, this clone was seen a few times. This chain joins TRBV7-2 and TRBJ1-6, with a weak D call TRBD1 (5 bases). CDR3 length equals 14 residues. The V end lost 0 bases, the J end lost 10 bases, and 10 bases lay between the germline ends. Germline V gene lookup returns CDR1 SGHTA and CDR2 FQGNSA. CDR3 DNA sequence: TGTGCCAGCAGCTTAGCGGCAGGGAACTCACCCCTCCACTTT. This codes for CASSLAAGNSPLHF.

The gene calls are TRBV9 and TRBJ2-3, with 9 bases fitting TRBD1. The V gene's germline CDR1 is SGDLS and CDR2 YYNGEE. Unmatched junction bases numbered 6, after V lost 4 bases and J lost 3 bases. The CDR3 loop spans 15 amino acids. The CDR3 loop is CASSRTGDFTDTQYF. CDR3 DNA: TGTGCCAGCAGCAGGACAGGGGATTTTACAGATACGCAGTATTTT.

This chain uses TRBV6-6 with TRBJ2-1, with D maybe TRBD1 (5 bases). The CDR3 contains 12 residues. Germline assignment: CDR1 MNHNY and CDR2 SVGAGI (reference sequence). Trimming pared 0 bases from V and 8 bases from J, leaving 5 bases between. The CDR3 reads CASSYSGHEQFF. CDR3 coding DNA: TGTGCCAGCAGTTACTCGGGGCATGAGCAGTTCTTC.